This T cell receptor beta chain was retrieved from a study of tumor-infiltrating lymphocytes in primary liver carcinoma. As for the study in general: Each sample had roughly 3.5 to 7.5 million productive TCRbeta reads regardless of tissue type.

The authors made TCR beta cDNA from about 500 ng total RNA with a constant-region primer. Libraries covering TCR beta were generated through three nested multiplex PCR rounds (using a slightly modified ARM-PCR). Use of TRBV1-TRBV30 forward primers with a C-beta reverse primer characterized the first two PCR rounds, which lasted 10 cycles each. TCRdb independently ran MiXCR on the multiplex PCR reads; one entry per CDR3 protein. The table records around 120,000 distinct CDR3 sequences, around two thirds of them present only once. Trimming shortened V by 4 bases and J by 8 bases, and 17 bases separated the two germline ends. There are 14 residues in the CDR3. Germline lookup yields CDR1 MDHEN and CDR2 SYDVKM. Study-level points and caveats: Paired tumor-adjacent and tumor-blood samples overlapped less than tumor region pairs did.

Starting material for RNA and DNA co-extraction consisted of about 20-33 mg of unsorted bulk tissue. A note on this clonotype: Its antigen is not known.

This clonotype was obtained from a woman aged 55-75 years with primary liver carcinoma and hepatitis B virus infection. The rearrangement links TRBV28 to TRBJ1-2; tentative D call: TRBD1 (6 bases). What was sequenced was liver tumor tissue from sampling region 1. As to subset: tumor region T1, superior pole. The CDR3 nucleotides are TGTGCCAGCAGTTCCGAAGGGGGGGCGCAGGGCTACACCTTC. Translation gives CASSSEGGAQGYTF.